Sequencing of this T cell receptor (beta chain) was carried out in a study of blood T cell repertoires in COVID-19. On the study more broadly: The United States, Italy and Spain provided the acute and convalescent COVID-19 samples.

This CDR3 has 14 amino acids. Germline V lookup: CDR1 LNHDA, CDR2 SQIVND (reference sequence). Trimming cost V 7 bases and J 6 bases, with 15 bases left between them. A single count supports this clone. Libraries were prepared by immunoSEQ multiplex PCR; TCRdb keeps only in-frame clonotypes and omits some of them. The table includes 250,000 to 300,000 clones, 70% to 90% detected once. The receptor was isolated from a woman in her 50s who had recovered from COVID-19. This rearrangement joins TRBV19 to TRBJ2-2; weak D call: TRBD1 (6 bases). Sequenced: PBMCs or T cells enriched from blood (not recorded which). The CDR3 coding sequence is TGTGCCAGTACCCCACAGGGATACTCCGGGGAGCTGTTTTTT. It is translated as CASTPQGYSGELFF.